This TCR beta chain was documented in a study of blood T cell repertoires in COVID-19. Study information: Acute-phase and convalescent COVID-19 samples originated in the United States, Italy and Spain. Sources were T cells, B-cell-depleted T cells, or PBMCs; the material itself was cDNA or gDNA.

This CDR3 comprises 15 residues. Germline CDR1 SEHNR, CDR2 FQNEAQ (reference sequence). J was trimmed by 5 bases and V by 5 bases; bases with no gene match: 9. Per the study methods: How many nucleated cells were present was estimated from reference gene primer amplification. Sequencing used immunoSEQ multiplex PCR; TCRdb keeps in-frame clones, though not all of them. V and J calls and clone size follow that table, whereas D and trimming were derived from the DNA. The table shows some 77,000 clones, with 87% occurring only once. The chain couples TRBV7-9 to TRBJ2-7; 10 bases are a match to TRBD2. Source material: peripheral blood. This clonotype was obtained from a man aged 25 to 40 with acute or convalescent COVID-19. The CDR3 loop is CASSPRGLAGDEQYF. In DNA, the CDR3 is TGTGCCAGCAGCCCACGGGGGCTAGCGGGAGACGAGCAGTACTTC.